Reported below is one T cell receptor (beta chain). No antigen is known for it. No much larger clone is present one base from it, and per-base qualities are unavailable. These data originate in a study of OX40 agonist ivuxolimab in advanced cancers. With regard to the full study: Ivuxolimab was an agonistic, fully human IgG2 monoclonal antibody directed against OX40 (CD134), a costimulatory receptor. Intravenous ivuxolimab was administered to patients every 2 weeks at six dose levels: 0.01, 0.1, 0.3, 1.5, 3 and 10 mg/kg. Among the roughly 54 dose-escalation patients, about 20 had hepatocellular carcinoma, 15 or so melanoma, 9 renal cell carcinoma and 9 head and neck cancer. The dose-escalation cohort was about 87% male with a mean age of 60 years, ranging from roughly 23 to 90. Prior anti-PD-1, anti-PD-L1 or anti-CTLA-4 therapy was permitted, and approximately 40% of dose-escalation patients had received checkpoint inhibitors. Partial responses were achieved by three dose-escalation patients, of whom one had hepatocellular carcinoma and two had cutaneous melanoma. The point of sequencing TCRbeta in the periphery was to test whether ivuxolimab changed TCR sequence diversity and drove clonal T-cell expansion. The paper covers the monotherapy dose-escalation part of the phase I ivuxolimab trial, which included N ≈ 50 patients.

To sequence the TCRbeta CDR3 region, genomic DNA was isolated from the sorted cells. TCRbeta CDR3 regions were sequenced using the immunoSEQ Assay. TCRdb provides this immuneACCESS table in a form limited to in-frame rearrangements. Some clones are lacking; in checked studies, under half of them reflect an unresolved V gene, and why the rest are absent is not known. The sample table contains approximately 27,000 clones; only one count was recorded for approximately 80% of them. The ten largest make up 15% of the sample. Patients with autoimmune disease history or receiving systemic immunosuppression were excluded from the trial. Peripheral blood for TCR sequencing was collected from all dose cohorts at baseline, on cycle 4 day 1, and on cycle 7 day 1. The samples were taken from a phase I, first-in-human, multicenter, open-label dose-escalation trial of ivuxolimab. Adults with locally advanced or metastatic melanoma, renal cell carcinoma, hepatocellular carcinoma or head and neck squamous cell carcinoma were enrolled in the trial. Before TCR sequencing, CD4+ T cells and CD8+ T cells were sorted from peripheral blood as separate populations.

CDR1 and CDR2 were assigned from the germline V gene (reference sequence) as SSHAT and FNYEAQ. The cysteine opens and the phenylalanine closes a CDR3 of 15 amino acids. The only DNA kept is the CDR3, 45 bases in frame from the first base. Trimming takes 5 bases off V and 6 bases off J; junction bases not matched to a gene: 5. The paper's findings and limits, for the study overall: Which antigens the clonally expanded peripheral T cells were specific for was not determined. Partial responders in the 0.1-3.0 mg/kg groups had among the lowest normalized peripheral clonal expansion, especially among CD8+ T cells. Low levels of normalized T-cell clonal expansion were also seen in some patients who did not respond. After ivuxolimab, CD8+ T cells had more expanded clones than CD4+ T cells on average. At doses of 0.1 to 3.0 mg/kg, clonal expansion of both CD4+ and CD8+ T cells in blood was seen between baseline and week 6.

The sequences come from CD4+ or CD8+ T cells sorted from blood, collected in a trial of the OX40 agonist ivuxolimab. This TCR was recovered from an adult with an advanced solid tumor such as melanoma, head and neck, liver or kidney cancer. Rearrangement joined TRBV7-7 to TRBJ2-2; TRBD1 aligns with 11 central bases. Here is the DNA: TGTGCCAGCAGCCGTCCGGGACAGGGGGCCGGGGAGCTGTTTTTT. Its protein reads: CASSRPGQGAGELFF.